These 32 T cell receptor beta chains came from one sample sequenced in a study of blood T cell repertoires in COVID-19. TCRdb keeps only in-frame clones here, not all; method: immunoSEQ multiplex PCR. Of approximately 140,000 clones in the sample, 79% were seen once. Input material: peripheral blood. The receptors derive from a man aged 55 to 70 with acute or convalescent COVID-19.

J is TRBJ2-1 and V is TRBV28; 7 nucleotides align to TRBD1. Trimming at V came to 7 bases and at J to 6 bases, leaving 15 bases not matched to a gene. The CDR3 runs 16 residues. CDR1 and CDR2 from the germline V gene are MDHEN and SYDVKM. As DNA, the CDR3 is TGTGCCAGCATCCCGACAGGGCCCCTGTCGGGCAATGAGCAGTTCTTC. Translated: CASIPTGPLSGNEQFF.

This chain uses TRBV18 with TRBJ2-5, with D maybe TRBD1 (5 bases). Germline V gene sequence: CDR1 KGHSH, CDR2 LQKENI. The CDR3 loop spans 13 amino acids. V lost 3 bases to trimming and J lost 5 bases, with 10 bases between them. The CDR3 is CASSPDTFETQYF. The CDR3 DNA follows: TGTGCCAGCTCACCGGACACCTTTGAGACCCAGTACTTC.

V gene TRBV24-1 combines with J gene TRBJ1-2, with a tentative D call TRBD1 (5 bases). The V gene's germline CDR1 is KGHDR and CDR2 SFDVKD. The CDR3 consists of 13 residues. V shed 4 bases and J shed 6 bases, with 11 bases lying between them. The CDR3 coding sequence is TGTGCCACCAGTGACTGGGGGGGAAATGGCTACACCTTC. Amino acid sequence: CATSDWGGNGYTF.

V and J are TRBV19 and TRBJ2-7; possible D gene TRBD1, 6 bases. This CDR3 is built from 13 residues. Germline V gene data show CDR1 as LNHDA and CDR2 as SQIVND (reference sequence). With 5 bases removed from V and 5 bases from J, the gap between germline ends came to 13 bases. In DNA, the CDR3 is TGTGCCAGTAGTGTGGACAGTGGGGACGAGCAGTACTTC. It codes for CASSVDSGDEQYF.

The rearrangement uses TRBV5-4 and TRBJ2-7, with 10 bases aligning to TRBD1. There are 16 residues in the CDR3. The V segment lost 4 bases and the J segment 1 base; nucleotides outside the gene matches: 8. In germline, CDR1 is SGHNT, CDR2 YYREEE (reference sequence). The CDR3 sequence is CASSPGQGRGSYEQYF. The CDR3 nucleotides are TGTGCCAGCAGCCCGGGACAGGGGAGGGGTTCCTACGAGCAGTACTTC.

This clone has only a few counts. V and J are TRBV15 and TRBJ1-5; D is unclear. Germline V gives CDR1 LNHNV, CDR2 YYDKDF (reference sequence). With 0 bases removed from V and 3 bases from J, the gap between germline ends came to 9 bases. This CDR3 is 15 amino acids long. CDR3 loop: CATSRDPGSNQPQHF. For the CDR3, the DNA is TGTGCCACCAGCAGAGATCCGGGGTCCAATCAGCCCCAGCATTTT.

This clone was recorded only once. The chain joins TRBV4-3 to TRBJ2-5; 8 bases map to TRBD2. The CDR3 loop spans 15 amino acids. The germline V gene has CDR1 LGHNA and CDR2 YSLEER. Trimming removed 0 bases from V and 4 bases from J; junction bases left unmatched: 4. The CDR3 DNA reads TGCGCCAGCAGCCAAGACGGGCTAGCGGGAGAGACCCAGTACTTC. This gives the protein CASSQDGLAGETQYF.

The chain has TRBV4-3 and TRBJ1-2, with TRBD1 matching 8 bases. CDR3 length: 16 residues. The germline V gene has CDR1 LGHNA and CDR2 YSLEER. V shed 1 base, J shed 5 bases, and the junction held 9 bases outside the gene matches. This CDR3 reads CASSQAHTGGFYGYTF. DNA for the CDR3: TGCGCCAGCAGCCAAGCTCACACAGGGGGATTTTATGGCTACACCTTC.

J is TRBJ1-2 and V is TRBV19; the D is unclear. Germline CDR1 reads LNHDA; CDR2 reads SQIVND (reference sequence). The V end lost 2 bases, the J end lost 2 bases, and 9 bases lay between the germline ends. The CDR3 runs to 14 residues. The CDR3 reads CASSIRAGNYGYTF. The CDR3 DNA sequence: TGTGCCAGTAGTATACGGGCGGGGAACTATGGCTACACCTTC.

This chain uses TRBV2 with TRBJ2-2; weak D call: TRBD1 (5 bases). The CDR3 loop spans 13 amino acids. Between the trimmed V and J ends, which lost 4 bases and 4 bases, there was a span of 7 bases. Germline V gives CDR1 SNHLY, CDR2 FYNNEI. In nucleotides, the CDR3 is TGTGCCAGCAGTGCTCAGGGCACCGGGGAGCTGTTTTTT. Residues: CASSAQGTGELFF.

J is TRBJ2-5 and V is TRBV6-6; TRBD2 aligns across 7 bases. CDR1 is MNHNY and CDR2 is SVGAGI in the germline V gene (reference sequence). V shed 5 bases and J 4 bases; nucleotides not matched to a gene: 22. The CDR3 runs to 19 residues. This chain's CDR3 is CASSRNRDPYRAGRETQYF. DNA of the CDR3: TGTGCCAGCAGTCGAAACCGGGACCCGTATCGAGCGGGGAGAGAGACCCAGTACTTC.

The gene calls are TRBV27 and TRBJ2-1; 7 nucleotides agree with TRBD2. V gave up 6 bases and J gave up 0 bases; unmatched junction bases: 8. The CDR3 runs to 16 residues. Germline CDR1 reads MNHEY; CDR2 reads SMNVEV (reference sequence). The chain's CDR3 is CASSTPSGSSYNEQFF. CDR3 coding DNA: TGTGCCAGCAGCACCCCTAGCGGTAGCTCCTACAATGAGCAGTTCTTC.

The chain is built from TRBV3-1 (or the pseudogene TRBV3-2) and TRBJ2-5, with a tentative D call TRBD1 (5 bases). V lost 2 bases, J lost 7 bases, and 17 bases lay in between. The CDR3 length is 15 residues. Germline-derived CDR1 and CDR2 are LGHDT and YNNKEL (reference sequence). The CDR3 spells CASSQRKGQIGTQYF. The CDR3, as DNA: TGTGCCAGCAGCCAACGAAAGGGGCAGATAGGGACCCAGTACTTC.

The rearrangement joins TRBV5-1 to TRBJ2-7, with TRBD1 identical over 7 bases. Germline V gives CDR1 SGHRS, CDR2 YFSETQ. V gave up 5 bases and J gave up 3 bases; unmatched junction bases: 5. The CDR3 consists of 13 residues. The chain's CDR3 is CASRGDSYYEQYF. CDR3 nucleotide sequence: TGCGCCAGCAGGGGGGACAGCTACTACGAGCAGTACTTC.

V gene TRBV5-8 combines with J gene TRBJ1-5, with 7 bases fitting TRBD1. The germline gives CDR1 SGHTS, CDR2 YDEGEE. The V and J ends lost 0 bases and 6 bases, in that order; junction bases with no gene match: 6. The CDR3 length is 15 residues. The CDR3 DNA reads as TGTGCCAGCAGCTTGGAGGGGGCTTCAAGTCAGCCCCAGCATTTT. It codes for CASSLEGASSQPQHF.

This chain joins TRBV4-3 and TRBJ2-1; no clear D. The V gene's germline CDR1 is LGHNA and CDR2 YSLEER. V lost 2 bases, J lost 8 bases, and 13 bases lay in between. This CDR3 is built from 14 residues. This CDR3 reads CASSQQTVPHEQFF. The CDR3 DNA sequence: TGCGCCAGCAGCCAACAAACTGTACCTCATGAGCAGTTCTTC.

DNA of the CDR3: TGTGCCAGCAGCCGTACCAGCGGAACTTCCTACAATGAGCAGTTCTTC. Its translation is CASSRTSGTSYNEQFF. This chain uses TRBV27 with TRBJ2-1, with a tentative D call TRBD2 (5 bases). This CDR3 has 16 amino acids. CDR1 MNHEY and CDR2 SMNVEV come from the germline V gene (reference sequence). Trimming left V 6 bases short and J 1 base short, with 16 bases between.

The chain is built from TRBV11-2 and TRBJ1-1; TRBD1 aligns across 7 bases. V trimming: 5 bases; J trimming: 10 bases; junction bases outside the gene matches: 10. This CDR3 spans 13 amino acids. The V gene's germline CDR1 is SGHAT and CDR2 FQNNGV. In DNA form, the CDR3 reads TGTGCCAGCAGCCCTGATTGGACAGGCTCAGCTTTCTTT. Its translation is CASSPDWTGSAFF.

The CDR3 protein is CASSPGPGELFF. The CDR3 DNA is TGTGCCAGCAGCCCTGGCCCCGGGGAGCTGTTTTTT. This chain links TRBV7-9 with TRBJ2-2; D unresolved. Trimming cost V 5 bases and J 6 bases, with 7 bases left between them. The CDR3 runs 12 residues. Germline CDR1 SEHNR, CDR2 FQNEAQ (reference sequence).

The chain employs TRBV5-4 and TRBJ1-3; tentatively, D is TRBD1 (5 bases). Deletions cut 0 bases from V and 3 bases from J, with 7 bases between. The germline V gene has CDR1 SGHNT and CDR2 YYREEE (reference sequence). CDR3 length: 14 amino acids. This chain's CDR3 is CASSLAGVGNTIYF. The CDR3 DNA follows: TGTGCCAGCAGCTTGGCGGGGGTTGGAAACACCATATATTTT. The whole variable domain, filled in from reference TRBV5-4 and TRBJ1-3, reads ETGVTQSPTHLIKTRGQQVTLRCSSQSGHNTVSWYQQALGQGPQFIFQYYREEENGRGNFPPRFSGLQFPNYSSELNVNALELDDSALYLCASSLAGVGNTIYFGEGSWLTVV.

This chain links TRBV19 with TRBJ2-7, with D possibly matching TRBD2 (6 bases). Germline V gene data show CDR1 as LNHDA and CDR2 as SQIVND (reference sequence). V lost 3 bases to trimming and J lost 3 bases, with 18 bases between them. There are 16 residues in the CDR3. CDR3 DNA: TGTGCCAGTAGTATGCTAACTAGCAGCTCTTACTACGAGCAGTACTTC. Protein product: CASSMLTSSSYYEQYF.

The V gene is TRBV5-1, the J gene TRBJ2-3; D perhaps matches TRBD2 (6 bases). V lost 0 bases, J lost 6 bases, and 14 bases lay in between. The CDR3 contains 15 residues. CDR1 and CDR2 from the germline V gene are SGHRS and YFSETQ. CDR3 nucleotides: TGCGCCAGCAGCTTGGGCAGCGGCGGGGCGGATACGCAGTATTTT. It specifies CASSLGSGGADTQYF.

This chain connects TRBV5-1 to TRBJ2-3, with D unclear. Germline V gene lookup returns CDR1 SGHRS and CDR2 YFSETQ. The CDR3 extends over 12 amino acids. Trimming removed 0 bases at V and 3 bases at J, with 2 bases between. CDR3 bases: TGCGCCAGCAGCTTGGCTACAGATACGCAGTATTTT. It is translated as CASSLATDTQYF.

The CDR3 here is CVRSPNLRRGCGDTQYF. The CDR3 DNA follows: TGTGTCAGAAGCCCAAACCTCCGGCGGGGCTGCGGGGATACGCAGTATTTT. The rearrangement joins TRBV7-5 to TRBJ2-3; the table's D call, TRBD2, was not checked against the DNA. TRBV7-5 is designated a pseudogene. The CDR3 covers 17 residues.

The rearrangement links TRBV28 to TRBJ1-6; D not resolved. V lost 4 bases and J 0 bases, leaving 13 bases between the germline ends. The germline CDR1 and CDR2 sequences are MDHEN and SYDVKM. The CDR3 has 17 amino acids. This chain's CDR3 is CASSSGGASSYNSPLHF. The CDR3 coding sequence is TGTGCCAGCAGTTCCGGAGGAGCCAGCTCCTATAATTCACCCCTCCACTTT.

A single count supports this clone. The V call is TRBV19, the J call TRBJ2-3; 10 bases agree with TRBD2. After removal of 3 bases from V and 0 bases from J, the junction contained 3 bases not matched to a gene. The length of the CDR3 is 16 residues. Per the germline V gene, CDR1 is LNHDA and CDR2 is SQIVND (reference sequence). The CDR3 sequence is CASSIAAGGSTDTQYF. The DNA for the CDR3 is TGTGCCAGTAGTATCGCAGCGGGAGGGAGCACAGATACGCAGTATTTT.

The V and J genes are TRBV18 and TRBJ2-7; 11 bases are shared with TRBD1. V was pared by 3 bases and J by 4 bases, with 5 bases of the junction left unmatched. This CDR3 has 15 residues. Germline V CDR1 and CDR2: KGHSH, LQKENI. The CDR3 loop reads CASSPGGQGVYEQYF. As DNA, the CDR3 is TGTGCCAGCTCACCTGGGGGACAGGGGGTTTACGAGCAGTACTTC.

This rearrangement joins TRBV28 to TRBJ2-4; D not certain. Germline-derived CDR1 and CDR2 are MDHEN and SYDVKM. The CDR3 runs 15 residues. Deletions cut 6 bases from V and 3 bases from J, with 15 bases between. CDR3 protein: CASRYQVSSKNIQYF. CDR3 bases: TGTGCCAGCAGGTATCAGGTTTCGAGCAAAAACATTCAGTACTTC.

The CDR3 DNA follows: TGTGCCAGCCGCTCTCGGGGTGGGGATAAAAATGAGCAGTTCTTC. Its protein product is CASRSRGGDKNEQFF. V and J are TRBV11-3 and TRBJ2-1, with a possible D match to TRBD2 (5 bases). The CDR3 has 15 residues. Germline V CDR1 and CDR2: SGHNT, YENEEA. Trimming stripped 8 bases from V and 7 bases from J, with 21 bases between.

The genes are TRBV27 and TRBJ1-1, with TRBD1 matching over 9 bases. V dropped 5 bases and J dropped 1; count of bases not matched to a gene: 8. Germline V gives CDR1 MNHEY, CDR2 SMNVEV (reference sequence). CDR3 length: 16 amino acids. The CDR3 region has the DNA TGTGCCAGCAGTCGCAACTCGGGACAGGGGAACACTGAAGCTTTCTTT. Protein sequence: CASSRNSGQGNTEAFF.

A few counts support this clone. The V call is TRBV7-9, the J call TRBJ2-3, with D perhaps TRBD1 (5 bases). This CDR3 contains 14 residues. Trimming pared 1 base from V and 4 bases from J, leaving 9 bases between. Germline V gives CDR1 SEHNR, CDR2 FQNEAQ (reference sequence). The CDR3 DNA sequence: TGTGCCAGCAGCTTAGGGCTGGGGCCAGATACGCAGTATTTT. The encoded protein is CASSLGLGPDTQYF.

This chain connects TRBV6-5 to TRBJ2-7; 13 bases map to TRBD2. In germline, CDR1 is MNHEY, CDR2 SVGAGI. J gave up 2 bases and V 2 bases, and 3 bases lay outside the gene matches. The CDR3 totals 16 residues. This CDR3 reads CASSYRTSGRPYEQYF. The CDR3, as DNA: TGTGCCAGCAGTTACCGGACTAGCGGGAGACCCTACGAGCAGTACTTC.